The table lists the clone carrying this T cell receptor beta chain with a few counts. The antigen is unknown. The data belong to a study of blood T cells in healthy people across ages. Whole-study findings and limits: The donors' CMV status was not determined, possibly confounding changes in expanded clonotypes.

This CDR3 has 17 residues. Per the germline V gene, CDR1 is SEHNR and CDR2 is FQNEAQ (reference sequence). V dropped 0 bases and J dropped 2; count of bases not matched to a gene: 5. Alongside a J-beta primer mix, a sample-barcoded 5' primer served in a second PCR lasting about 7 to 11 cycles. The template-switch adaptor, which had 12 random nucleotides, put a tag on each cDNA molecule. No fewer than 3 million CDR3-containing paired-end reads came from each sample. TCRdb re-analysed the 5' RACE reads in MiXCR, keeping a single row per CDR3 protein. The sample lists some 640,000 distinct CDR3 sequences, about 30% occurring once.

The V call is TRBV7-9, the J call TRBJ2-7; 12 bases fit TRBD1. The clonotype originates from a woman of 80 years or more in good health. Material: blood. The CDR3 loop reads CASSLAGTGGVTYEQYF. The CDR3 nucleotides are TGTGCCAGCAGCTTAGCCGGGACAGGGGGCGTGACCTACGAGCAGTACTTC.